This T cell receptor beta chain is from a study of shared clonotypes between healthy human individuals. Study-level findings and limits: Even with large depth, rarefaction showed that sorted-subset sequencing was incomplete.

A CD45RA+ naive subset and a CD45RA-negative memory subset were split from CD4+ cells. V lost 4 bases to trimming and J lost 5 bases; unmatched junction nucleotides: 4. Germline assignment: CDR1 ENHRY and CDR2 SYGVKD. This CDR3 is built from 13 residues. Splitting of each subset's genomic DNA was done evenly across several immunoSEQ plates. Repertoires were generated with immunoSEQ multiplex PCR, while TCRdb's copy carries only in-frame clones and drops some. The sample contains 1.4 million to 1.5 million clones, roughly 97% of which appear only once. On this clone: Antigen: not known.

This clonotype originated in a man aged 30-40 years in good health. The sample was naive CD4+ T cells sorted from blood. As for subset: CD45RA+ positively selected. The chain carries TRBV10-3 and TRBJ2-5; 7 nucleotides align to TRBD1. CDR3 DNA: TGTGCCATCAGTGGAAGGACAGGCGAGACCCAGTACTTC. It yields the protein CAISGRTGETQYF.